This T cell receptor (beta chain) is drawn from a study of blood T cells in healthy people across ages. This clonotype was detected only once. Primers used in a second PCR of roughly 6 to 12 cycles were a sample-barcoded 5' primer and a J-beta primer mix. One entry per CDR3 protein results from TCRdb running MiXCR on the 5' RACE reads. The sample includes over 1,500,000 distinct CDR3 sequences, roughly 43% of them seen just once. Germline V gene sequence: CDR1 ENHRY, CDR2 SYGVKD. Trimming at V came to 5 bases and at J to 6 bases, leaving 9 bases not matched to a gene. The CDR3 runs 14 residues. The gene calls are TRBV10-3 and TRBJ1-1; 7 bases align to TRBD1. The clonotype originates from a human donor in good health. The sample comprised blood. CDR3 loop: CAISSRDSLAEAFF. In nucleotides, the CDR3 is TGTGCCATCAGTTCCCGGGACAGTTTAGCTGAAGCTTTCTTT.